The sample holds many counts of the clone carrying this T cell receptor (beta chain). Its target is not known. The record originates from a study of spatial heterogeneity in lung cancer. About the study: Detected sequences consistently included more beta-chain ones than alpha-chain ones. A unique TCR and UMI combination showed up more than ten times in raw reads, on average.

Time point of the sample: sample taken at primary tumor resection. Unsorted whole RNA from tumor, nontumor lung or frozen PBMC underwent sequencing. Regarding the study as a whole: Among blood samples, ubiquitous expanded tumor TCRs appeared more at resection than at follow-up.

Each CDR3 protein gets one entry after TCRdb re-called the 5' RACE reads with MiXCR. The sample lists about 50,000 distinct CDR3 sequences; less than 8.5% were seen once. Trimming pared 4 bases from V and 4 bases from J, leaving 17 bases between. Germline CDR1 and CDR2: SGHRS and YFSETQ. The CDR3 totals 15 residues. V and J are TRBV5-1 and TRBJ2-5, with D tentatively TRBD1 (6 bases). Source: PBMCs, taken at surgery. This sequence was found in a female donor with early-stage non-small cell lung cancer. The CDR3 bases are TGCGCCAGCAGCGACCCCACAGGGCTCTCAGAGACCCAGTACTTC. It codes for CASSDPTGLSETQYF.